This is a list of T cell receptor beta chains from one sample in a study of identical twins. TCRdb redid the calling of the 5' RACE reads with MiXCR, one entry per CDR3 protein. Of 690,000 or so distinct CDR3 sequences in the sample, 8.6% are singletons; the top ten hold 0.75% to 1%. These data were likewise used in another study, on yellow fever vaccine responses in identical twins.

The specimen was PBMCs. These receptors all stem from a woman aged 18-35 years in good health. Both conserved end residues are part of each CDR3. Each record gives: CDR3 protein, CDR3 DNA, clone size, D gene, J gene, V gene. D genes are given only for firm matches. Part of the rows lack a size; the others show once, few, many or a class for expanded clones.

CSARKGDQPQHF TGCAGTGCTAGAAAAGGGGATCAGCCCCAGCATTTT few - TRBJ1-5 TRBV20-1
CSATESGTGDRYF TGCAGTGCTACCGAGAGTGGGACAGGGGACAGGTACTTC - TRBD1 TRBJ2-7 TRBV20-1
CASREDASGGQYF TGTGCCAGCAGAGAAGACGCAAGTGGAGGGCAGTACTTC many - TRBJ2-7 TRBV25-1
CASSRHLNQPQHF TGTGCCAGCAGCCGACACCTTAATCAGCCCCAGCATTTT many - TRBJ1-5 TRBV11-2
CSARTGGSPLHF TGCAGTGCTAGAACAGGGGGTTCACCCCTCCACTTT few TRBD1 TRBJ1-6 TRBV20-1
CASSESQASVAYEQYF TGTGCCAGCAGTGAGAGTCAGGCTAGCGTTGCCTACGAGCAGTACTTC many - TRBJ2-7 TRBV7-9
CATGTTRSDGNEQFF TGTGCCACCGGTACGACCCGGAGCGACGGAAATGAGCAGTTCTTC - - TRBJ2-1 TRBV10-3
CASSRTPVMSKFF TGTGCCAGCAGCCGGACTCCCGTAATGAGCAAGTTCTTC few - TRBJ2-1 TRBV12-3/TRBV12-4
CASSYVVSSTDTQYF TGTGCCAGCAGTTACGTAGTTTCTAGCACAGATACGCAGTATTTT many - TRBJ2-3 TRBV6-5
CASSLGRLSTDTQYF TGTGCCAGCAGCTTAGGGCGACTTAGCACAGATACGCAGTATTTT few - TRBJ2-3 TRBV11-2
CASSLINNEQFF TGTGCCAGCAGTTTAATAAATAATGAGCAGTTCTTC few - TRBJ2-1 TRBV12-3/TRBV12-4
CASRLNGGDTEAFF TGTGCCAGCAGATTGAACGGGGGTGACACTGAAGCTTTCTTT - - TRBJ1-1 TRBV2
CASSWSSEDTQYF TGCGCCAGCAGCTGGTCTAGCGAAGATACGCAGTATTTT few - TRBJ2-3 TRBV5-1
CASSHDRDYEQYF TGTGCCAGCAGCCACGACAGGGACTACGAGCAGTACTTC few TRBD1 TRBJ2-7 TRBV2
CASGLLTGTGYTGELFF TGTGCTAGTGGTTTGCTCACCGGGACAGGGTACACCGGGGAGCTGTTTTTT - TRBD1 TRBJ2-2 TRBV12-5
CASSQEFAGSYEQYF TGCGCCAGCAGCCAAGAGTTCGCAGGATCCTACGAGCAGTACTTC - - TRBJ2-7 TRBV4-3